This TCR beta chain derives from a study of OX40 agonist ivuxolimab in advanced cancers. Study overall: Intravenous ivuxolimab was administered to patients every 2 weeks at 0.01 to 10 mg/kg.

The table came from immunoSEQ multiplex PCR; TCRdb's copy has only in-frame clones and leaves some out. The table records 64,000 or so clones, roughly 83% of them present only once. Patients who had autoimmune disease history or got systemic immunosuppression were left out. Blood got drawn at baseline, again on cycle 4 day 1, and then on cycle 7 day 1. The source material was CD4+ or CD8+ T cells sorted from blood, sampled in a trial of the OX40 agonist ivuxolimab. This clonotype was obtained from an adult with an advanced solid tumor such as melanoma, head and neck, liver or kidney cancer.

This CDR3 reads CASSLTDREAFF. CDR3 DNA: TGTGCCAGCAGCTTGACGGACAGGGAAGCTTTCTTT. The chain is built from TRBV5-4 and TRBJ1-1; 7 bases are a match to TRBD1. Per the germline V gene, CDR1 is SGHNT and CDR2 is YYREEE (reference sequence). V lost 1 base, J lost 8 bases, and 2 bases stayed unmatched. This CDR3 is 12 amino acids long.